Listed below are T cell receptor beta chains from one sample, sequenced in a study of blood T cells in healthy people across ages. TCRdb independently ran MiXCR on the 5' RACE reads; one entry per CDR3 protein. The top ten clones hold around 30% of a sample with 720,000 or so distinct CDR3 sequences, roughly 41% of them seen once. Material for sequencing was blood. The receptors were sampled from a man aged 80 or over in good health. The CDR3 runs from the conserved cysteine through the conserved F or W. The D gene is left open where the match is weak. Rows may omit the clone size; those that give it use once, few, many or a size class.

TRBD1	TRBV27	few	TRBJ2-5	TGTGCCAGCACTTCCGGGCGGTACAGGGGGCCGGGGACCCAGTACTTC	CASTSGRYRGPGTQYF
NA	TRBV4-3	few	TRBJ2-1	TGCGCCAGCAGCCTTGAACAGGTTTACAATGAGCAGTTCTTC	CASSLEQVYNEQFF
NA	TRBV5-1	few	TRBJ2-1	TGCGCCAGCAGCTTCAATAGGGACCGATCCTACAATGAGCAGTTCTTC	CASSFNRDRSYNEQFF
TRBD1	TRBV7-2	NA	TRBJ2-2	TGTGCCAGCAGCACCGGGACAGGGTTCACCGGGGAGCTGTTTTTT	CASSTGTGFTGELFF
TRBD1	TRBV25-1	many	TRBJ2-7	TGTGCCAGCAAGACAGGGGGCGGAGTGCAGTACTTC	CASKTGGGVQYF
NA	TRBV6-2/TRBV6-3	NA	TRBJ2-2	TGTGCCAGCAGCCGAGACTGGACCGGGGAGCTGTTTTTT	CASSRDWTGELFF
TRBD1	TRBV7-2	NA	TRBJ2-1	TGTGCCAGCAGCTTAGCAGGGACAGGGACCCACAATGAGCAGTTCTTC	CASSLAGTGTHNEQFF
NA	TRBV18	NA	TRBJ2-3	TGTGCCAGCTCAGGGGACTCCCCCACAGATACGCAGTATTTT	CASSGDSPTDTQYF
NA	TRBV5-1	NA	TRBJ1-1	TGCGCCAGCAGCTTGTGGACTCTAGACACTGAAGCTTTCTTT	CASSLWTLDTEAFF
NA	TRBV9	few	TRBJ2-2	TGTGCCAGCAGCGGAAAGGGGGGACCGAACACCGGGGAGCTGTTTTTT	CASSGKGGPNTGELFF
NA	TRBV20-1	many	TRBJ2-3	TGCAGTGCTAGAGATTACGGGGGCTTAACAGATACGCAGTATTTT	CSARDYGGLTDTQYF
NA	TRBV7-3	NA	TRBJ2-7	TGTGCCAGCAGCCCGCCCCTCTCCTACGAGCAGTACTTC	CASSPPLSYEQYF
TRBD2	TRBV20-1	NA	TRBJ2-7	TGCAGTGCTAGAGTCGAACTAGCGGGACGACGGACCATCTACGAGCAGTACTTC	CSARVELAGRRTIYEQYF
NA	TRBV11-1	NA	TRBJ2-7	TGTGCCAGCAGGGGTACAGACCCGATCTCCTACGAGCAGTACTTC	CASRGTDPISYEQYF
NA	TRBV9	NA	TRBJ1-2	TGTGCCAGCAGCGTAAGGTCTGAATCTGGCTACACCTTC	CASSVRSESGYTF
NA	TRBV5-1	few	TRBJ1-1	TGCGCCAGCAGCTTGGCCTCGGGAGGGAACACTGAAGCTTTCTTT	CASSLASGGNTEAFF
TRBD2	TRBV7-2	NA	TRBJ2-7	TGTGCCAGCAGCCCGCTAGCGGGAGACAGGGTTAGCGAGCAGTACTTC	CASSPLAGDRVSEQYF
NA	TRBV4-3	few	TRBJ2-3	TGCGCCAGCAGCCAAGAAGGGGGACCGACTAGCCTCTTTCGCACAGATACGCAGTATTTT	CASSQEGGPTSLFRTDTQYF
TRBD2	TRBV12-3/TRBV12-4	NA	TRBJ2-3	TGTGCCAGCAGTCAAGGGGCGGGGGGGTCAGATACGCAGTATTTT	CASSQGAGGSDTQYF
TRBD1	TRBV19	once	TRBJ2-3	TGTGCCAGTAGGGGGACAGGCCTTGGCCCAGATACGCAGTATTTT	CASRGTGLGPDTQYF
NA	TRBV14	NA	TRBJ2-3	TGTGCCAGCAGCCAACGTTTTATTAGCAGCAGAAGCACAGATACGCAGTATTTT	CASSQRFISSRSTDTQYF
TRBD1	TRBV11-1	few	TRBJ2-7	TGTGCCAGCAGCTTGTTTGTGGGACAGGTGACCTACGAGCAGTACTTC	CASSLFVGQVTYEQYF
TRBD1	TRBV12-3/TRBV12-4	NA	TRBJ2-6	TGTGCCAGCAGCCGGACAGGGCTTGGGGCCAACGTCCTGACTTTC	CASSRTGLGANVLTF
NA	TRBV6-6	NA	TRBJ2-3	TGTGCCAGCAGTTACGACTGGGATACGCAGTATTTT	CASSYDWDTQYF
NA	TRBV30	few	TRBJ2-1	TGTGCCTGGAGTCGTGGGGGGTACAATGAGCAGTTCTTC	CAWSRGGYNEQFF
NA	TRBV5-6	few	TRBJ2-7	TGTGCCAGCAGCTTGTACGGGGGCTACGAGCAGTACTTC	CASSLYGGYEQYF
NA	TRBV15	NA	TRBJ2-7	TGTGCCACCAGCAGGCCCGGGGACGCGTCCTACGAGCAGTACTTC	CATSRPGDASYEQYF
NA	TRBV7-2	many	TRBJ1-5	TGTGCCAGCAGCTTAGGATCAGATGGACAGAGCAATCAGCCCCAGCATTTT	CASSLGSDGQSNQPQHF
TRBD1	TRBV27	NA	TRBJ2-3	TGTGCCAGCAGTGCTGAACCGGGACAGGCGCAGTATTTT	CASSAEPGQAQYF
NA	TRBV20-1	few	TRBJ2-4	TGCAGTGCTAGGTCCCAGGGAGTAGCCAAAAACATTCAGTACTTC	CSARSQGVAKNIQYF
TRBD1	TRBV4-2	many	TRBJ2-5	TGTGCCAGCAGCCAAGAGGGGGGACAGGGGAGATCGGAGACCCAGTACTTC	CASSQEGGQGRSETQYF
NA	TRBV6-6	many	TRBJ2-5	TGTGCCAGCGGCTACCACAGGGCGGGTGAGACCCAGTACTTC	CASGYHRAGETQYF
NA	TRBV27	NA	TRBJ1-2	TGTGCCACCGCTTTGGGTCCGGACGGCTATGGCTACACCTTC	CATALGPDGYGYTF
NA	TRBV7-2	few	TRBJ2-4	TGTGCCAGCAGCTTAGAGTCGGCTATCGCCAAAAACATTCAGTACTTC	CASSLESAIAKNIQYF
TRBD2	TRBV20-1	NA	TRBJ2-1	TGCAGTGCTAGGCTACTAGCGGGAGTGTGGAATGAGCAGTTCTTC	CSARLLAGVWNEQFF
NA	TRBV12-3/TRBV12-4	few	TRBJ2-5	TGTGCCAGCAGTTTAGTTCCGTCGGAGACCCAGTACTTC	CASSLVPSETQYF
NA	TRBV28	NA	TRBJ2-7	TGTGCCAGCAGTTCGATTTCCGGGGCTTACGAGCAGTACTTC	CASSSISGAYEQYF
TRBD1	TRBV5-1	many	TRBJ2-5	TGCGCCAGCAGCCGGGACAGGGGACAAGAGACCCAGTACTTC	CASSRDRGQETQYF
NA	TRBV5-1	NA	TRBJ2-7	TGCGCCAGCAGCCCCCTTGTGATCGACGAGCAGTACTTC	CASSPLVIDEQYF
NA	TRBV16	NA	TRBJ2-5	TGTGCCAGCAGCCAATCCGGGCTAGGGGAGACCCAGTACTTC	CASSQSGLGETQYF
NA	TRBV6-1	NA	TRBJ2-5	TGTGCCAGCAGTGAAGGGGTCTACCAAGAGACCCAGTACTTC	CASSEGVYQETQYF
NA	TRBV11-2	many	TRBJ2-3	TGTGCCAGCAGCGGCGACCCGGATACGCAGTATTTT	CASSGDPDTQYF
NA	TRBV18	NA	TRBJ2-3	TGTGCCAGCTCACCAGAGAGCACAGATACGCAGTATTTT	CASSPESTDTQYF
TRBD2	TRBV7-2	many	TRBJ2-4	TGTGCCAGCAGCCCGTGGGGGGAACTAGCGGGAGTTAACATTCAGTACTTC	CASSPWGELAGVNIQYF
NA	TRBV14	few	TRBJ2-3	TGTGCCAGCAGCCAAGAACCGTGGGGGGATACGCAGTATTTT	CASSQEPWGDTQYF
NA	TRBV12-3/TRBV12-4	NA	TRBJ2-7	TGTGCCAGCAGCGACGGCACCGGGGGATACATGGGCGAGCAGTACTTC	CASSDGTGGYMGEQYF
NA	TRBV28	NA	TRBJ2-7	TGTGCCAGCAGTTTCGGGGCGGGGGCCGGGGTAACCTACGAGCAGTACTTC	CASSFGAGAGVTYEQYF
TRBD2	TRBV20-1	NA	TRBJ2-1	TGCAGTGCCCTTTTGGCGAGACTAGCTAATGAGCAGTTCTTC	CSALLARLANEQFF